The TCR beta chain described here comes from a study of regulatory T cells in long-lasting Graves disease. Relying on iRepertoire HTBI primers and Arm-PCR of CDR3 regions, the team built TCR beta libraries. TCRdb reanalysed the multiplex PCR reads using MiXCR and keeps one entry per CDR3 protein. Among under 400,000 distinct CDR3 sequences listed, 16% were seen once. Time point meaning: newly diagnosed GD, antithyroid drugs for less than 3 months. After RNA was extracted from PBMCs, the TCR library was made from it. Diagnoses of Graves' disease were made by American Thyroid Association guidelines. Broader study findings: Newly diagnosed patients shared about a thousand public clonotypes; persistent patients shared a few thousand.

This clonotype was recorded a few times. Its antigen is still unknown. Germline V gene data show CDR1 as SEHNR and CDR2 as FQNEAQ (reference sequence). Trimming removed 4 bases from V and 3 bases from J, with 13 bases in between. This CDR3 is 14 amino acids long. The sample was also linked to a second study, of T cells in Graves' hyperthyroidism and ophthalmopathy. As that report states: The majority of expanded thyroid clonotypes above 0.001 also appeared in blood. In the analysis, a 13 V-J model separated ophthalmopathy from stable hyperthyroidism.

This receptor was taken from a man aged 35-49 years with Graves disease. The chain joins TRBV7-9 to TRBJ2-7; no clear D. The sample in question was peripheral blood mononuclear cells (PBMCs), obtained at new diagnosis, from a patient treated with antithyroid drugs. The CDR3 protein is CASSSRRYLYEQYF. The CDR3 DNA sequence: TGTGCCAGCAGCTCTCGCCGATACCTCTACGAGCAGTACTTC.